The clone carrying this T cell receptor beta chain was seen at least ten times. What it recognizes is unknown. The entry originates in a study of T cell repertoires in cytomegalovirus infection. General study findings and limits: The ex vivo response showed dominance by HLA-C-restricted CMV-specific TCR beta clonotypes.

The CDR3 length is 13 residues. Trimming left V 2 bases short and J 6 bases short, with 10 bases between. TCRdb called the reads again in MiXCR, with one record for every CDR3 protein. In the table there are just under 550,000 distinct CDR3 sequences, about 25% of which are singletons. Sequenced: PBMCs. The chain combines TRBV12-3 or TRBV12-4 with TRBJ2-5; D is perhaps TRBD1 (6 bases). The receptor comes from a human donor in good health (CMV status not recorded). Some clones in this sample may be carry-over from other donors' samples. The CDR3 is CASSLLGAKTQYF. The CDR3 nucleotides are TGTGCCAGCAGTTTACTGGGGGCGAAGACCCAGTACTTC.